This passage covers 28 T cell receptor beta chains from one sample sequenced in a study of cytomegalovirus exposure and HLA in healthy donors. Assay: immunoSEQ multiplex PCR; the TCRdb copy retains only in-frame clones and omits some. Of some 130,000 clones listed, approximately 84% are singletons. The specimen sequenced was PBMCs. Receptors were obtained from a man aged 30 to 39 in good health and CMV-seropositive.

CDR3: CASRPGQGAGEQFF. The CDR3 coding sequence is TGTGCCAGCAGACCCGGACAGGGGGCAGGAGAGCAGTTCTTC. This chain links TRBV2 with TRBJ2-1; TRBD1 matches 11 bases. Germline CDR1 is SNHLY and CDR2 is FYNNEI. The J segment lost 10 bases and the V segment lost 6 bases, leaving 8 bases of the junction unmatched. This CDR3 spans 14 amino acids.

The V and J genes are TRBV5-4 and TRBJ2-5; TRBD1 matches at 12 bases. This CDR3 has 15 residues. Germline V lookup: CDR1 SGHNT, CDR2 YYREEE (reference sequence). J was trimmed by 3 bases and V by 4 bases; bases with no gene match: 4. CDR3 in DNA: TGTGCCAGCAGCGGGGGACAGGGGGCAAAAGAGACCCAGTACTTC. Translation gives CASSGGQGAKETQYF.

Here the CDR3 reads CASRRAQETQYF. DNA of the CDR3: TGTGCCAGCAGAAGAGCGCAAGAGACCCAGTACTTC. V and J are TRBV2 and TRBJ2-5; no firm D call. CDR3 length equals 12 residues. Looked up from germline, CDR1 is SNHLY and CDR2 is FYNNEI. V lost 6 bases to trimming and J lost 2 bases, with 7 bases between them.

The J gene is TRBJ2-3, the V gene TRBV5-1; 7 positions match TRBD2. Looked up from germline, CDR1 is SGHRS and CDR2 is YFSETQ. V was clipped by 2 bases and J by 0 bases; unmatched bases: 3. CDR3 length: 15 residues. The CDR3 sequence is CASSFGGDSTDTQYF. The CDR3, as DNA: TGCGCCAGCAGCTTTGGGGGGGATAGCACAGATACGCAGTATTTT.

The chain has TRBV18 and TRBJ1-1, with TRBD1 as a possible D gene (5 bases). CDR1 is KGHSH, CDR2 LQKENI, per germline. The CDR3 consists of 14 residues. V lost 3 bases, J lost 1 base, and 9 bases lay in between. In DNA, the CDR3 is TGTGCCAGCTCACCTCAGGGTTGGAACACTGAAGCTTTCTTT. Protein: CASSPQGWNTEAFF.

The chain combines TRBV1 with TRBJ2-5; the table assigns TRBD2, which was not confirmed against the DNA. TRBV1 is a known pseudogene. The CDR3 length is 10 residues. CDR3 coding DNA: TGCACCAGCAGCGGGAGGCCGGAGTACTTC. Its translation: CTSSGRPEYF.

This clone appeared a few times. The chain is built from TRBV14 and TRBJ2-7; a possible D gene is TRBD2 (5 bases). The CDR3 consists of 9 residues. Trimming removed 10 bases from V and 7 bases from J, with 8 bases in between. The germline CDR1 and CDR2 sequences are SGHDN and FVKESK. The CDR3 sequence: CATRGEQYF. The CDR3 nucleotides are TGTGCCACCCGAGGGGAGCAGTACTTC.

The V call is TRBV6-6, the J call TRBJ2-7; 8 bases line up with TRBD1. This CDR3 comprises 15 residues. Germline trimming cut 2 bases from V and 2 bases from J; bases unmatched to any gene: 5. Germline CDR1 reads MNHNY; CDR2 reads SVGAGI (reference sequence). Here the CDR3 DNA reads TGTGCCAGCAGTTACCCGGACAGGGCCGCCTACGAGCAGTACTTC. Protein sequence: CASSYPDRAAYEQYF.

CDR3 coding DNA: TGTGCCAGCGCTGGGACAGAGAATCGGATTAACACTGAAGCTTTCTTT. It specifies CASAGTENRINTEAFF. The chain recombines TRBV18 with TRBJ1-1; TRBD1 aligns across 7 bases. J lost 2 bases, V lost 8 bases, and 14 bases had no gene match. There are 16 residues in the CDR3. CDR1 KGHSH and CDR2 LQKENI come from the germline V gene.

DNA of the CDR3: TGTGCCAGCAGTCCAATACTAGCGGGGTACACAGATACGCAGTATTTT. It specifies CASSPILAGYTDTQYF. The chain carries TRBV25-1 and TRBJ2-3; 10 bases map to TRBD2. Germline V gene sequence: CDR1 MGHDK, CDR2 SYGVNS. The CDR3 has 16 amino acids. V lost 5 bases, J lost 2 bases, and 7 bases stayed unmatched.

This chain links TRBV11-3 with TRBJ2-2, with D tentatively TRBD2 (6 bases). Trimming cost V 5 bases and J 4 bases, with 20 bases left between them. CDR1 is SGHNT, CDR2 YENEEA, per germline. CDR3 size: 17 residues. CDR3 in DNA: TGTGCCAGCAGCATCCATTGGACGGAAGCGGGCACCGGGGAGCTGTTTTTT. It specifies CASSIHWTEAGTGELFF.

The CDR3 nucleotides are TGTGCCAGCCGAGCCGGGACTAGCATTTCCTACGAGCAGTACTTC. Protein: CASRAGTSISYEQYF. This rearrangement joins TRBV27 to TRBJ2-7; 9 bases are shared with TRBD2. Germline CDR1 and CDR2: MNHEY and SMNVEV (reference sequence). The junction had 9 bases not matched to a gene; V was cut back by 8 bases and J by 1 base. CDR3 size: 15 residues.

The rearrangement joins TRBV10-3 to TRBJ2-1; D perhaps matches TRBD1 (5 bases). This CDR3 spans 13 amino acids. Between the trimmed V and J ends, which lost 4 bases and 8 bases, there was a span of 12 bases. Per germline, CDR1 ENHRY and CDR2 SYGVKD. CDR3 in amino acids: CAISARASDEQFF. The CDR3 DNA is TGTGCCATCAGTGCCAGGGCGAGCGATGAGCAGTTCTTC.

The chain employs TRBV7-3 and TRBJ2-5; TRBD2 aligns across 7 bases. There are 14 residues in the CDR3. Germline V lookup: CDR1 SGHTA, CDR2 FQGTGA. V dropped 1 base and J dropped 1; count of bases not matched to a gene: 0. In nucleotides, the CDR3 is TGTGCCAGCAGCTTAAGCGGGAGCCAAGAGACCCAGTACTTC. It codes for CASSLSGSQETQYF. Drawing the rest from reference TRBV7-3 and TRBJ2-5, the complete variable domain is GAGVSQTPSNKVTEKGKYVELRCDPISGHTALYWYRQSLGQGPEFLIYFQGTGAADDSGLPNDRFFAVRPEGSVSTLKIQRTERGDSAVYLCASSLSGSQETQYFGPGTRLLVL.

This chain joins TRBV11-2 and TRBJ2-1; 13 bases match TRBD2. The V gene end was trimmed by 1 base and the J gene end by 7 bases; junction bases not matched to a gene: 1. CDR3 length: 15 residues. Germline V gene lookup returns CDR1 SGHAT and CDR2 FQNNGV. The CDR3 here is CASSLGTSGSNEQFF. The CDR3 region has the DNA TGTGCCAGCAGCTTAGGGACTAGCGGGAGTAATGAGCAGTTCTTC.

CDR3 sequence reads: CASSLSLTGELFF. DNA for the CDR3: TGCGCCAGCAGCTTGTCCCTCACCGGGGAGCTGTTTTTT. The V gene is TRBV5-1, the J gene TRBJ2-2; D is unclear. CDR3 length equals 13 residues. Germline assignment: CDR1 SGHRS and CDR2 YFSETQ. With 1 base removed from V and 4 bases from J, the gap between germline ends came to 5 bases. Looking up the rest from reference TRBV5-1 and TRBJ2-2 gives the full variable domain: KAGVTQTPRYLIKTRGQQVTLSCSPISGHRSVSWYQQTPGQGLQFLFEYFSETQRNKGNFPGRFSGRQFSNSRSEMNVSTLELGDSALYLCASSLSLTGELFFGEGSRLTVL.

The J gene is TRBJ1-1, the V gene TRBV11-2; 9 bases are shared with TRBD1. The CDR3 length is 14 residues. Trimming took 1 base from V and 9 from J; bases not matched to a gene: 6. The germline gives CDR1 SGHAT, CDR2 FQNNGV. The CDR3 region is CASSLAGHRGQAFF. DNA of the CDR3: TGTGCCAGCAGCTTAGCGGGCCACAGGGGGCAAGCTTTCTTT.

The CDR3 region is CAWGTGWSGANVLTF. Written as DNA, the CDR3 is TGTGCCTGGGGGACAGGGTGGTCTGGGGCCAACGTCCTGACTTTC. The genes are TRBV30 and TRBJ2-6; 9 nucleotides match TRBD1. Germline V lookup: CDR1 GTSNPN, CDR2 SVGIG (reference sequence). This CDR3 is built from 15 residues. V dropped 5 bases and J dropped 1; count of bases not matched to a gene: 3.

This clone was seen a handful of times. The V gene is TRBV2, the J gene TRBJ1-2; D is possibly TRBD1 (6 bases). This CDR3 is built from 13 residues. Germline V CDR1 and CDR2: SNHLY, FYNNEI. The V end lost 3 bases, the J end lost 7 bases, and 12 bases lay between the germline ends. As DNA, the CDR3 is TGTGCCAGCAGTGACATGCGAGGGGGTGGCTACACCTTC. It translates to CASSDMRGGGYTF.

The CDR3 bases are TGTGCCAGCTCACCACCAGGGGTAGGGAAGACCCAGTACTTC. Amino acid sequence: CASSPPGVGKTQYF. The V call is TRBV18, the J call TRBJ2-5, with a possible D match to TRBD1 (5 bases). Germline CDR1 and CDR2: KGHSH and LQKENI. The CDR3 sequence is 14 residues long. V dropped 0 bases and J dropped 6 bases, with 11 bases sitting between them.

This chain connects TRBV27 to TRBJ2-1; no clear D gene. V was cut by 6 bases and J by 2 bases, with 14 bases left in between. Germline CDR1 and CDR2: MNHEY and SMNVEV (reference sequence). CDR3 length: 15 amino acids. The chain's CDR3 is CASSNPGGPYNEQFF. DNA for the CDR3: TGTGCCAGCAGCAACCCCGGCGGTCCCTACAATGAGCAGTTCTTC.

V is TRBV25-1 and J is TRBJ2-2; maybe TRBD1 (6 bases). Germline CDR1 is MGHDK and CDR2 is SYGVNS. The CDR3 totals 16 residues. Trimming shortened V by 4 bases and J by 0 bases, and 12 bases separated the two germline ends. CDR3 sequence reads: CASSGTAAANTGELFF. CDR3 in DNA: TGTGCCAGCAGTGGGACAGCGGCTGCGAACACCGGGGAGCTGTTTTTT.

The rearrangement links TRBV7-3 to TRBJ2-1; the match to TRBD1 covers 7 bases. The germline CDR1 and CDR2 sequences are SGHTA and FQGTGA. Trimming cost V 5 bases and J 6 bases; bases outside gene matches: 10. This CDR3 is 15 amino acids long. Here the CDR3 DNA reads TGTGCCAGCAGCCTCGGGACAGCAGGGGCCAATGAGCAGTTCTTC. It translates to CASSLGTAGANEQFF.

The chain links TRBV7-9 to TRBJ2-1; 12 bases match TRBD2. Germline lookup yields CDR1 SEHNR and CDR2 FQNEAQ (reference sequence). CDR3 length: 17 residues. The V and J ends lost 2 bases and 7 bases, in that order; junction bases with no gene match: 9. The CDR3 region is CASSLRLAGAPGNEQFF. The CDR3 bases are TGTGCCAGCAGCTTAAGACTAGCGGGGGCCCCGGGGAATGAGCAGTTCTTC. Together with reference TRBV7-9 and TRBJ2-1, the CDR3 gives the full variable domain: DTGVSQNPRHKITKRGQNVTFRCDPISEHNRLYWYRQTLGQGPEFLTYFQNEAQLEKSRLLSDRFSAERPKGSFSTLEIQRTEQGDSAMYLCASSLRLAGAPGNEQFFGPGTRLTVL.

This rearrangement joins TRBV5-5 to TRBJ1-2; D possibly corresponds to TRBD1 (6 bases). Germline CDR1 reads SGHKS; CDR2 reads YYEKEE (reference sequence). The CDR3 is 14 amino acids. Trimming stripped 6 bases from V and 6 bases from J, with 18 bases between. The CDR3, as DNA: TGTGCCAGCACCCCGGGGGGCAGGGGACATGGCTACACCTTC. Protein product: CASTPGGRGHGYTF.

The chain couples TRBV6-5 to TRBJ2-4; 8 positions match TRBD2. Germline CDR1 and CDR2: MNHEY and SVGAGI. The CDR3 length is 16 residues. V was pared by 4 bases and J by 5 bases, with 10 bases of the junction left unmatched. The CDR3 DNA follows: TGTGCCAGCAGTTTTTCAGCGGGAGTGAGCCAAAACATTCAGTACTTC. Residues: CASSFSAGVSQNIQYF.

The rearrangement joins TRBV16 to TRBJ2-3; 9 positions match TRBD2. V trimming: 0 bases; J trimming: 6 bases; junction bases outside the gene matches: 7. This CDR3 has 16 amino acids. The germline CDR1 and CDR2 sequences are KGHSY and FQNENV. The CDR3, as DNA: TGTGCCAGCAGCCAATCCGGCCTAGCGGGACTGGATACGCAGTATTTT. It is translated as CASSQSGLAGLDTQYF.

V and J are TRBV7-6 and TRBJ2-3; D perhaps matches TRBD2 (6 bases). Trimming removed 2 bases at V and 4 bases at J, with 16 bases between. The V gene's germline CDR1 is SGHVS and CDR2 FNYEAQ. This CDR3 is 16 amino acids long. This chain's CDR3 is CASSLWEVGMADTQYF. As DNA, the CDR3 is TGTGCCAGCAGCTTATGGGAGGTAGGTATGGCAGATACGCAGTATTTT.